Presented here are 9 T cell receptor beta chains from one specimen sequenced in a study of T cells in Graves' hyperthyroidism and ophthalmopathy. Using RNA transcripts as the source, TCR beta CDR3 regions were amplified. Initially, a first-round RT-PCR of the TCR CDR3 employed the HTBI primer set. MiXCR, run by TCRdb on the multiplex PCR reads, gives a single entry per CDR3 protein. The profile shows under 550,000 distinct CDR3 sequences, roughly an eighth of them singletons. The specimen sequenced was blood. Receptors originate from a woman between 18 and 29 years old with Graves' hyperthyroidism.

This clonotype has just a few counts. The genes are TRBV5-6 and TRBJ1-2, with unresolved D. The CDR3 is 13 residues long. V was clipped by 2 bases and J by 6 bases, with 11 bases between them. CDR1 and CDR2 (germline): SGHDT, YYEEEE. CDR3 coding DNA: TGTGCCAGCAGCTTATGGGAGTTTGATGGCTACACCTTC. Translated: CASSLWEFDGYTF.

DNA of the CDR3: TGTGCCTGGAATCCGGGCGACAGGGGAAGCACAGATACGCAGTATTTT. It specifies CAWNPGDRGSTDTQYF. The V and J genes are TRBV30 and TRBJ2-3; 8 nucleotides match TRBD1. The V segment lost 4 bases and the J segment 0 bases; nucleotides outside the gene matches: 9. The germline V gene encodes CDR1 GTSNPN and CDR2 SVGIG (reference sequence). CDR3 length: 16 residues.

The V gene is TRBV28, the J gene TRBJ1-6; D gene unclear. Trimming stripped 6 bases from V and 0 bases from J, with 9 bases between. The CDR3 sequence is 15 residues long. The germline V gene encodes CDR1 MDHEN and CDR2 SYDVKM. CDR3 nucleotide sequence: TGTGCCAGCAGGCCGACCAGCTCCTATAATTCACCCCTCCACTTT. It is translated as CASRPTSSYNSPLHF.

The sample holds many counts of this clonotype. The genes are TRBV13 and TRBJ1-1, with no clear D. Deletions cut 5 bases from V and 3 bases from J, with 13 bases between. Per germline, CDR1 PRHDT and CDR2 FYEKMQ (reference sequence). The CDR3 consists of 14 residues. The CDR3 loop reads CASSPNLRHTEAFF. The DNA for the CDR3 is TGTGCCAGCAGCCCCAACCTTAGGCACACTGAAGCTTTCTTT.

This clonotype appeared many times. The chain recombines TRBV2 with TRBJ1-1; D uncertain. There are 13 residues in the CDR3. Germline loops: CDR1 SNHLY, CDR2 FYNNEI. With 2 bases removed from V and 5 bases from J, the gap between germline ends came to 9 bases. CDR3 in DNA: TGTGCCAGCAGTGAACGGGAGGAGACTGAAGCTTTCTTT. It yields the protein CASSEREETEAFF.

V usage is TRBV9 and J usage is TRBJ2-7, with D perhaps matching TRBD1 (6 bases). Trimming shortened V by 0 bases and J by 4 bases, and 14 bases separated the two germline ends. Germline V lookup: CDR1 SGDLS, CDR2 YYNGEE. The CDR3 is 15 residues long. CDR3 sequence: CASSVAAGVGYEQYF. The CDR3, as DNA: TGTGCCAGCAGCGTAGCGGCAGGGGTGGGGTACGAGCAGTACTTC.

Only one count was recorded for this clonotype. The chain has TRBV27 and TRBJ2-7; no reliable D call. The CDR3 sequence is 14 residues long. The germline CDR1 and CDR2 sequences are MNHEY and SMNVEV (reference sequence). Trimming left V 0 bases short and J 0 bases short, with 6 bases between. The CDR3 is CASSLSPFSYEQYF. CDR3 in DNA: TGTGCCAGCAGTTTATCGCCCTTCTCCTACGAGCAGTACTTC.

This clonotype was seen at least ten times. The chain links TRBV28 to TRBJ2-5; D gene uncertain. Trimming left V 1 base short and J 2 bases short, with 11 bases between. There are 15 residues in the CDR3. Germline loops: CDR1 MDHEN, CDR2 SYDVKM. DNA for the CDR3: TGTGCCAGCAGTTTATACGGCAGCTTACAAGAGACCCAGTACTTC. Its translation is CASSLYGSLQETQYF.

This clonotype came up many times. V and J are TRBV15 and TRBJ2-7; 7 bases map to TRBD1. The junction had 4 bases not matched to a gene; V was cut back by 5 bases and J by 0 bases. CDR1 LNHNV and CDR2 YYDKDF come from the germline V gene (reference sequence). This CDR3 spans 14 amino acids. In nucleotides, the CDR3 is TGTGCCACCAGCTTGACAGGGCCCTCCTACGAGCAGTACTTC. This translates into CATSLTGPSYEQYF.